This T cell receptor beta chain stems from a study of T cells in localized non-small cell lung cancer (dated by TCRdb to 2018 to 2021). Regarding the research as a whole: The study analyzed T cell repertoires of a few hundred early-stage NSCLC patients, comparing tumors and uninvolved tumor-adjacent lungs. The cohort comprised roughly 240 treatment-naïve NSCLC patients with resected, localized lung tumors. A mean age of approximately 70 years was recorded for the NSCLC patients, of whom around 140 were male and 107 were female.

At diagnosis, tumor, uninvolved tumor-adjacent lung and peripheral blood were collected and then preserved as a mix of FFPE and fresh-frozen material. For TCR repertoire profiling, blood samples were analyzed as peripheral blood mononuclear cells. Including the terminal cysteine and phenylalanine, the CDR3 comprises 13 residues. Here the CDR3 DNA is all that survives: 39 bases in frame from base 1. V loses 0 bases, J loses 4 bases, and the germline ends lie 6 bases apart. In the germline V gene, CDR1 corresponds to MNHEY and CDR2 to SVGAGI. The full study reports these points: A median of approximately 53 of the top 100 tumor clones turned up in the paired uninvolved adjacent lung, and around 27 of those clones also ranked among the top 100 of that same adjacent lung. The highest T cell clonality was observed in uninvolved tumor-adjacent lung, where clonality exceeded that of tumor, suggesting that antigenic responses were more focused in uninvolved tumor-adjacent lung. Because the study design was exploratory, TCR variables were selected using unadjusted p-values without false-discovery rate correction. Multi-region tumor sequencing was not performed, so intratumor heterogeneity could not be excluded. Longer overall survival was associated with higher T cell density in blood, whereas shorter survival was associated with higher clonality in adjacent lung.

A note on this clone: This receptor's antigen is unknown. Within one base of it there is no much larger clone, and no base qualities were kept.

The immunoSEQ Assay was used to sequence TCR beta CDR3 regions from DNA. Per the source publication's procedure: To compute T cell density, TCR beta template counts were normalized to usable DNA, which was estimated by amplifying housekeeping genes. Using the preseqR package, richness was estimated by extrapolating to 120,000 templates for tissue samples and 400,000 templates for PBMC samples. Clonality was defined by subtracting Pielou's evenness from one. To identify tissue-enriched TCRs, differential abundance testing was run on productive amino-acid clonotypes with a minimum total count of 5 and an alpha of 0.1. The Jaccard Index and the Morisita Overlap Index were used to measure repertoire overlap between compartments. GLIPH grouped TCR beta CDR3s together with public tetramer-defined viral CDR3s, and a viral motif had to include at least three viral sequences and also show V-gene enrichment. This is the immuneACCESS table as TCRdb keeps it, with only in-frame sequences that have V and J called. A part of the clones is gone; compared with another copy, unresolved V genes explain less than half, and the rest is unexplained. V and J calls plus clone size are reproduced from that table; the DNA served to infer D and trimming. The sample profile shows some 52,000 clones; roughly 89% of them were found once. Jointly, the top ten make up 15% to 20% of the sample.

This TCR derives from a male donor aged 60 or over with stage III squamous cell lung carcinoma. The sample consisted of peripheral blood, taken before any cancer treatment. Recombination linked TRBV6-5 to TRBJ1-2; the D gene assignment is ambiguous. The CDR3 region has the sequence CASSYSDGYGYTF. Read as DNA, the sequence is TGTGCCAGCAGTTACTCGGACGGCTATGGCTACACCTTC.